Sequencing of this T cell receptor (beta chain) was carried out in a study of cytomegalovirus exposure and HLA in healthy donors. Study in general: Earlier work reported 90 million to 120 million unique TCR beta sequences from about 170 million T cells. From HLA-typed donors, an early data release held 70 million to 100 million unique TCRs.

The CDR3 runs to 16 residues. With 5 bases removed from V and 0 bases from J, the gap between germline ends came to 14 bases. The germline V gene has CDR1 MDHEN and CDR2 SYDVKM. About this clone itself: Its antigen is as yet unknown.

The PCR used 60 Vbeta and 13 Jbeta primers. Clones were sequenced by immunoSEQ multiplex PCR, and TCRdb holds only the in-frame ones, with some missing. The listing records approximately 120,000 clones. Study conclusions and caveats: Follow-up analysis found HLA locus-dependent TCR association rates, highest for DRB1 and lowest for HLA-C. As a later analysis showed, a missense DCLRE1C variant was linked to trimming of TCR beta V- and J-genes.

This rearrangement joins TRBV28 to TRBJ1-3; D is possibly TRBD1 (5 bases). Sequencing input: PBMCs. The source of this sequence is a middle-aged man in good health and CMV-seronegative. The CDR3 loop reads CASSLPGLNSGNTIYF. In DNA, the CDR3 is TGTGCCAGCAGTCTCCCGGGACTGAACTCTGGAAACACCATATATTTT.